A selection of T cell receptor beta chains follows, all from one sample in a study of blood T cell repertoires in COVID-19. Assay used: immunoSEQ multiplex PCR; TCRdb lists only in-frame clones, some missing. This table holds about 180,000 clones, about 86% found once. The source material was peripheral blood. The receptors come from a woman aged 25 to 39 with active or convalescent COVID-19. Each CDR3 is given with its conserved first and last residue. Each record gives: D gene, clone size, J gene, V gene, CDR3 protein, CDR3 DNA. D genes are given only for firm matches. Only part of the rows carry a size: once, few, many, or a class if the clone is expanded.

>-|few|TRBJ1-1|TRBV2
CASGGESGTEAFF
TGTGCCAGCGGAGGGGAGTCGGGAACTGAAGCTTTCTTT
>-|-|TRBJ2-7|TRBV5-1
CASSLTGSPKGYEQYF
TGCGCCAGCAGCCTGACCGGGTCCCCGAAAGGCTACGAGCAGTACTTC
>TRBD1|-|TRBJ1-5|TRBV27
CASSLTSGGQPQHF
TGTGCCAGCAGTTTGACCTCAGGGGGTCAGCCCCAGCATTTT
>TRBD2|-|TRBJ2-1|TRBV6-5
CASSLGWGGANEQFF
TGTGCCAGCAGTTTAGGGTGGGGGGGAGCGAATGAGCAGTTCTTC
>TRBD2|-|TRBJ2-5|TRBV2
CASRRRLADQETQYF
TGTGCCAGCAGGAGGAGACTAGCAGACCAAGAGACCCAGTACTTC
>TRBD1|few|TRBJ2-7|TRBV19
CASKARDRGYEQYF
TGTGCCAGCAAAGCCCGGGACAGGGGCTACGAGCAGTACTTC
>TRBD1|-|TRBJ2-3|TRBV6-5
CASSYGDRGGTDTQYF
TGTGCCAGCAGTTACGGGGACAGGGGCGGCACAGATACGCAGTATTTT
>TRBD1|once|TRBJ2-7|TRBV7-9
CASSLGGTGVTEQYF
TGTGCCAGCAGCCTAGGGGGGACAGGGGTGACCGAGCAGTACTTC
>TRBD1|once|TRBJ1-5|TRBV5-6
CASSLGDRENQPQHF
TGTGCCAGCAGCTTGGGGGACAGGGAGAATCAGCCCCAGCATTTT
>TRBD1|-|TRBJ1-2|TRBV12-5
CASGLATGGRGYTF
TGTGCTAGTGGTTTGGCGACAGGGGGCCGGGGCTACACCTTC
>TRBD1|once|TRBJ1-2|TRBV5-1
CASTAGGYGYTF
TGCGCCAGCACCGCAGGGGGGTATGGCTACACCTTC
>-|once|TRBJ1-2|TRBV5-8
CASSLVDDGYTF
TGTGCCAGCAGCTTGGTAGATGATGGCTACACCTTC
>TRBD2|-|TRBJ2-1|TRBV27
CASSWTSGGADEQFF
TGTGCCAGCAGTTGGACTAGCGGGGGGGCCGATGAGCAGTTCTTC
>-|-|TRBJ2-3|TRBV9
CASRGGQATDTQYF
TGTGCCAGCAGAGGGGGACAAGCCACAGATACGCAGTATTTT
>TRBD2|-|TRBJ2-1|TRBV5-1
CASTRTSGRWDEQFF
TGCGCCAGCACCCGGACTAGCGGGAGGTGGGATGAGCAGTTCTTC
>TRBD1|-|TRBJ1-2|TRBV5-1
CASSLGDSGGYGYTF
TGCGCCAGCAGCTTGGGGGACAGCGGGGGCTATGGCTACACCTTC
>-|-|TRBJ2-2|TRBV5-1
CASSLAERIVSQTGELFF
TGCGCCAGCAGCTTGGCCGAAAGAATCGTATCACAAACCGGGGAGCTGTTTTTT
>-|-|TRBJ2-1|TRBV19
CASLDSSYNEQFF
TGTGCCAGTCTAGACAGCTCCTACAATGAGCAGTTCTTC
>-|-|TRBJ1-2|TRBV4-1
CASSQDTQLSNYGYTF
TGCGCCAGCAGCCAAGATACACAGCTTTCTAACTATGGCTACACCTTC
>TRBD2|-|TRBJ2-4|TRBV7-9
CASSSHTPSSGGAKNIQYF
TGTGCCAGCAGCTCACACACCCCTTCCTCCGGGGGGGCCAAAAACATTCAGTACTTC
>-|-|TRBJ1-2|TRBV30
CAWSVGGYGYTF
TGTGCCTGGAGTGTTGGGGGGTATGGCTACACCTTC
>TRBD1|-|TRBJ1-2|TRBV5-1
CASSPPNRGQDGYTF
TGCGCCAGCAGCCCACCCAACAGGGGACAGGATGGCTACACCTTC
>-|-|TRBJ1-1|TRBV7-9
CASSQLQGSTPVEAFF
TGTGCCAGCAGCCAACTACAGGGCTCGACTCCTGTTGAAGCTTTCTTT
>TRBD1|-|TRBJ1-2|TRBV4-2
CASSQTGDPYGYTF
TGTGCCAGCAGCCAAACAGGGGATCCCTATGGCTACACCTTC
>TRBD2|-|TRBJ2-3|TRBV6-4
CASSASVSGGDTQYF
TGTGCCAGCAGTGCCAGTGTCAGCGGGGGGGATACGCAGTATTTT
>-|-|TRBJ2-5|TRBV6-5
CASSYKGTALETQYF
TGTGCCAGCAGTTACAAGGGGACTGCTCTGGAGACCCAGTACTTC
>-|-|TRBJ1-4|TRBV10-3
CAISGGPETKEKLFF
TGTGCCATCAGTGGGGGCCCTGAGACGAAAGAAAAACTGTTTTTT
>-|-|TRBJ1-4|TRBV4-1
CASSQDRRGLFF
TGCGCCAGCAGCCAAGATAGGCGGGGACTGTTTTTT
>-|-|TRBJ1-5|TRBV10-2
CASSERGQPQHF
TGCGCCAGTTCGGAAAGGGGCCAGCCCCAGCATTTT
>-|-|TRBJ1-5|TRBV7-8
CASSLGGSQPQHF
TGTGCCAGCAGCTTAGGGGGCTCTCAGCCCCAGCATTTT
>TRBD1|-|TRBJ2-5|TRBV28
CASSPDRVKTQYF
TGTGCCAGCAGTCCCGACAGGGTCAAGACCCAGTACTTC
>TRBD1|-|TRBJ1-6|TRBV30
CAWSMGQGASSPLHF
TGTGCCTGGAGCATGGGACAGGGGGCGAGTTCACCCCTCCACTTT
>-|-|TRBJ1-1|TRBV6-5
CASSLLEYTEAFF
TGTGCCAGCAGTTTATTGGAGTACACTGAAGCTTTCTTT
>TRBD2|once|TRBJ2-1|TRBV12-5
CASGRTGTSGYNEQFF
TGTGCTAGTGGCCGAACCGGGACTAGCGGGTACAATGAGCAGTTCTTC
>-|-|TRBJ2-7|TRBV19
CASSIGRATYEQYF
TGTGCCAGTAGTATAGGGCGGGCGACCTACGAGCAGTACTTC
>-|many|TRBJ1-2|TRBV11-3
CASSLDRSNFGYTF
TGTGCCAGCAGCTTAGACAGGTCCAATTTTGGCTACACCTTC
>TRBD1|-|TRBJ1-1|TRBV5-1
CASSPVTGMNTEAFF
TGCGCCAGCAGCCCGGTGACAGGGATGAACACTGAAGCTTTCTTT
>-|-|TRBJ1-1|TRBV19
CASSIHDPSDAFF
TGTGCCAGTAGTATACATGACCCGAGCGACGCTTTCTTT
>TRBD1|-|TRBJ2-7|TRBV20-1
CSASRQGGGYEQYF
TGCAGTGCTAGTAGACAGGGGGGAGGCTACGAGCAGTACTTC
>TRBD2|once|TRBJ2-1|TRBV3-1/TRBV3-2
CASSHGTSGSFEQFF
TGTGCCAGCAGCCACGGGACTAGCGGGAGTTTTGAGCAGTTCTTC
>-|once|TRBJ1-2|TRBV12-5
CASGRPGFGYTF
TGTGCTAGTGGTCGCCCCGGGTTTGGCTACACCTTC
>TRBD1|-|TRBJ1-1|TRBV5-6
CASSLTTGTAIEAFF
TGTGCCAGCAGCTTGACTACCGGGACAGCGATTGAAGCTTTCTTT
>TRBD1|-|TRBJ2-7|TRBV3-1/TRBV3-2
CASSQDRAGGSYEQYF
TGTGCCAGCAGCCAAGATCGGGCAGGGGGCTCCTACGAGCAGTACTTC
>-|many|TRBJ2-1|TRBV27
CASSLLMGRKDEQFF
TGTGCCAGCAGTTTATTAATGGGGAGGAAAGATGAGCAGTTCTTC
>TRBD1|-|TRBJ1-2|TRBV6-6
CASSYDRARANYGYTF
TGTGCCAGCAGTTACGACAGGGCGAGGGCTAACTATGGCTACACCTTC
>TRBD1|once|TRBJ2-7|TRBV5-4
CASSFRDRFYEQYF
TGTGCCAGCAGCTTCCGGGACAGATTCTACGAGCAGTACTTC